This TCR beta chain was retrieved from a study of blood T cell repertoires in COVID-19. Study summary: Donors in the United States, Italy and Spain gave samples during acute or convalescent COVID-19. The cDNA or gDNA used as material had been derived from T cells, B-cell-depleted T cells, or PBMCs.

In the original processing: Estimates of nucleated cell counts were drawn from the amplification of reference gene primers. Here immunoSEQ multiplex PCR was the method, and the copy in TCRdb shows in-frame clones only, minus some. V, J and clone size are taken as reported in that table, and D and trimming were inferred from the DNA itself. The sample consists of about 21,000 clones, about three quarters of them appearing once. This clone has a handful of counts. The specimen sequenced was peripheral blood. The receptor comes from a man aged 60 to 69 with active COVID-19.

This chain's CDR3 is CASSLGALQGVNYGYTF. CDR3 DNA: TGTGCCAGCAGCTTGGGGGCATTACAGGGAGTCAACTATGGCTACACCTTC. The chain links TRBV5-6 to TRBJ1-2; D might be TRBD1 (6 bases). Germline V gene data show CDR1 as SGHDT and CDR2 as YYEEEE. The CDR3 contains 17 residues. Between the trimmed V and J ends, which lost 0 bases and 2 bases, there was a span of 17 bases.